This T cell receptor (beta chain) was sequenced in a study of read filtering for tumor transcriptome and immune sequencing. Per the germline V gene, CDR1 is SGHRS and CDR2 is YFSETQ. This CDR3 is built from 17 residues. Germline trimming cut 3 bases from V and 6 bases from J; bases unmatched to any gene: 17. At the time of active disease, bone marrow was collected from every patient. From roughly 390 ng of RNA, a library with molecular barcoded alpha/delta and beta/gamma adaptors was made. One entry per CDR3 protein, called by TCRdb with MiXCR from the reads. The data contain tens of thousands of distinct CDR3 sequences, roughly 13% of them singletons. On this clonotype: Its antigen is as yet unknown. This clone may be a read error of a much larger clone one base away.

Study results and limitations: Without single-read clonotypes, shared clonotype proportions correlated more between IR-seq and RNA-seq.

This sequence joins TRBV5-1 and TRBJ2-5; 7 nucleotides align to TRBD2. The sample consisted of a population of CD138-negative cells sorted from bone marrow. This TCR came from a donor over 35 with multiple myeloma. The CDR3 here is CASSSSQLVGGQKTQYF. CDR3 nucleotides: TGCGCCAGCAGCTCGTCGCAACTAGTGGGAGGGCAAAAGACCCAGTACTTC. The full variable domain, completed using reference TRBV5-1 and TRBJ2-5, is KAGVTQTPRYLIKTRGQQVTLSCSPISGHRSVSWYQQTPGQGLQFLFEYFSETQRNKGNFPGRFSGRQFSNSRSEMNVSTLELGDSALYLCASSSSQLVGGQKTQYFGPGTRLLVL.